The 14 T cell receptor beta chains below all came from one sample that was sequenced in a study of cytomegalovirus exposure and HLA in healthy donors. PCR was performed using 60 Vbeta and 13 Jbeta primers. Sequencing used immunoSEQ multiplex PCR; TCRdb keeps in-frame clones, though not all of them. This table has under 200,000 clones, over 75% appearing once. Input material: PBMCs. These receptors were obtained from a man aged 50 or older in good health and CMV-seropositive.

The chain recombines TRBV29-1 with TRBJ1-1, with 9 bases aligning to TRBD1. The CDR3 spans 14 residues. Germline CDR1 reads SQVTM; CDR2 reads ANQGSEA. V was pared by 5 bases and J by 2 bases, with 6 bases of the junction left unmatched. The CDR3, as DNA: TGCAGCGTTCCTCAACAGGGGGCAAACACTGAAGCTTTCTTT. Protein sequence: CSVPQQGANTEAFF.

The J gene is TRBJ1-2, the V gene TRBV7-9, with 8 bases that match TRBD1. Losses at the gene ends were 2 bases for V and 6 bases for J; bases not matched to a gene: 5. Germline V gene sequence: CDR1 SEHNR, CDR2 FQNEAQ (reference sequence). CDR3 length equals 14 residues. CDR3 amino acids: CASSLYGQGDGYTF. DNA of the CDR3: TGTGCCAGCAGCTTATACGGACAGGGCGATGGCTACACCTTC.

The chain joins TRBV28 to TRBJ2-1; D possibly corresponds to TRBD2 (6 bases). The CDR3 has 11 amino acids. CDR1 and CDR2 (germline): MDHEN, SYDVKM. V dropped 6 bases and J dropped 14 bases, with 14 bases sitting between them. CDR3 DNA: TGTGCCAGCAGCGACAACCGGGGGAAGTTCTTC. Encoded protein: CASSDNRGKFF.

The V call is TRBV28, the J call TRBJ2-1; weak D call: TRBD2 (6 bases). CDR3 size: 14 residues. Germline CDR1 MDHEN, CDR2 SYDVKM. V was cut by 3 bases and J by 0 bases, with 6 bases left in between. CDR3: CASSLGGSYNEQFF. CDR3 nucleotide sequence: TGTGCCAGCAGTTTGGGGGGCTCCTACAATGAGCAGTTCTTC. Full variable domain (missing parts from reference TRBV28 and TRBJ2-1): DVKVTQSSRYLVKRTGEKVFLECVQDMDHENMFWYRQDPGLGLRLIYFSYDVKMKEKGDIPEGYSVSREKKERFSLILESASTNQTSMYLCASSLGGSYNEQFFGPGTRLTVL.

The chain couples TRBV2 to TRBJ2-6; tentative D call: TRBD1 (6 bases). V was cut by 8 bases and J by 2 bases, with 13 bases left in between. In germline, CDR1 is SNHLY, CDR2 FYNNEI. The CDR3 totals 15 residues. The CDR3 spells CASPSTGPGANVLTF. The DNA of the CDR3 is TGTGCCAGCCCATCGACAGGTCCTGGGGCCAACGTCCTGACTTTC.

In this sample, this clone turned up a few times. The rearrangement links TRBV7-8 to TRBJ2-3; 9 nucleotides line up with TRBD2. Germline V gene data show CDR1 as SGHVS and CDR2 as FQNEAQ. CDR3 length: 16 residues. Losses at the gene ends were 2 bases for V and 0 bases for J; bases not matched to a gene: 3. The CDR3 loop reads CASSLLAGISTDTQYF. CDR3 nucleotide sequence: TGTGCCAGCAGCTTACTAGCGGGAATTAGCACAGATACGCAGTATTTT.

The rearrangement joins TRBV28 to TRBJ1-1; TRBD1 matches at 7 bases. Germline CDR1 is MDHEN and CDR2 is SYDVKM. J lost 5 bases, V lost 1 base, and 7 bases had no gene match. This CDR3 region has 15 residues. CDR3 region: CASSLFEGALTEAFF. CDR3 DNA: TGTGCCAGCAGTTTATTCGAGGGGGCGCTTACTGAAGCTTTCTTT. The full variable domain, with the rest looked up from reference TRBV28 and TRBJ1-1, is DVKVTQSSRYLVKRTGEKVFLECVQDMDHENMFWYRQDPGLGLRLIYFSYDVKMKEKGDIPEGYSVSREKKERFSLILESASTNQTSMYLCASSLFEGALTEAFFGQGTRLTVV.

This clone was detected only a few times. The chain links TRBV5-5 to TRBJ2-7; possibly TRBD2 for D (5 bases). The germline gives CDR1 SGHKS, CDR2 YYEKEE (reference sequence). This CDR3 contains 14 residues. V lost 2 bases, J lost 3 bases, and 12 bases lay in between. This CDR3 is CASSFEGEVYEQYF. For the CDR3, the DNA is TGTGCCAGCAGCTTCGAGGGAGAGGTCTACGAGCAGTACTTC.

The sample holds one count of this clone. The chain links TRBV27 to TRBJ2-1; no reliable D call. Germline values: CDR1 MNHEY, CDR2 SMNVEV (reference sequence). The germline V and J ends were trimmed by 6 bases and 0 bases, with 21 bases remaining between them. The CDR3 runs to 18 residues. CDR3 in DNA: TGTGCCAGCAGCCGTTCACCCTTCCTTTTTAGCTCCTACAATGAGCAGTTCTTC. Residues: CASSRSPFLFSSYNEQFF.

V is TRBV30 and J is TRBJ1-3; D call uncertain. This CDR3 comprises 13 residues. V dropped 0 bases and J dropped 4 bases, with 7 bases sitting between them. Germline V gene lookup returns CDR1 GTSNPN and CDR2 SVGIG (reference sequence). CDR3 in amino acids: CAWSVVLGNTIYF. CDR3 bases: TGTGCCTGGAGTGTAGTTCTAGGAAACACCATATATTTT.

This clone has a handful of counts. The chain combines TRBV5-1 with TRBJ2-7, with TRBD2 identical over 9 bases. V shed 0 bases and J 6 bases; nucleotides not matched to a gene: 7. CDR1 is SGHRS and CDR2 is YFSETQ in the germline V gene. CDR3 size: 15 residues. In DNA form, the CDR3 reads TGCGCCAGCAGCTTGGTGGGTAGCGGGGGAGGCGAGCAGTACTTC. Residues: CASSLVGSGGGEQYF.

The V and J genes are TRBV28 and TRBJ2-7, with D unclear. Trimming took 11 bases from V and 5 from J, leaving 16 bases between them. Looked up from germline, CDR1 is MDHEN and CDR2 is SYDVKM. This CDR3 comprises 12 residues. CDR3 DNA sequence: TGTGCCGGGTTCCCCCCCCAGGACGAGCAGTACTTC. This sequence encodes CAGFPPQDEQYF.

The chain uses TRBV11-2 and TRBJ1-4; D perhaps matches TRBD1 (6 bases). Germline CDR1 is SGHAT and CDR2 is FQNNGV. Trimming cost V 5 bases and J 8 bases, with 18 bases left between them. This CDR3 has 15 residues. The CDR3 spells CASSRYGQGKEKLFF. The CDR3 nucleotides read TGTGCCAGCAGCCGTTACGGGCAGGGGAAAGAAAAACTGTTTTTT.

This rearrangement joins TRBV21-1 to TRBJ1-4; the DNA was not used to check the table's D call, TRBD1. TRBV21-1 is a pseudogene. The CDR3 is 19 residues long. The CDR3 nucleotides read TGTGCCAGCAGCAAAGGATGGGGACAGGTTCCTGCAACTAATGAAAAACTGTTTTTT. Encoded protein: CASSKGWGQVPATNEKLFF.